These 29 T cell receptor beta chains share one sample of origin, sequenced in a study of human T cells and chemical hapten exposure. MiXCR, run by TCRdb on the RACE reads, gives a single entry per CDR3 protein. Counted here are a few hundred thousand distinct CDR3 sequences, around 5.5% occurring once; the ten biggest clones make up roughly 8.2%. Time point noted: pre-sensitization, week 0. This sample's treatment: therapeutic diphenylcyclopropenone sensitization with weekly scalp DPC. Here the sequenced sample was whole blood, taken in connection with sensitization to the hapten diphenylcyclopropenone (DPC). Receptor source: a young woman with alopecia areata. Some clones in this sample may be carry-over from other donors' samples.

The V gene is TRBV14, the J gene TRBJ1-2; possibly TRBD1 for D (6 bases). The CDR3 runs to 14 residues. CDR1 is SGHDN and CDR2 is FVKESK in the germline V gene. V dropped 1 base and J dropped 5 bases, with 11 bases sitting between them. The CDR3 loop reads CASSQGLGGYGYTF. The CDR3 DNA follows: TGTGCCAGCAGCCAAGGACTAGGGGGTTATGGCTACACCTTC.

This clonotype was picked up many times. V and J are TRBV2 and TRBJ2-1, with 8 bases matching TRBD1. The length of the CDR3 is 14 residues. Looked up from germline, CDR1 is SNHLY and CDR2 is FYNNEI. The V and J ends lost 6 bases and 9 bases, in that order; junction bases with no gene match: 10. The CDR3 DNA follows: TGTGCCAGCAGCGCCGAACAGGGGGGAGGTGAGCAGTTCTTC. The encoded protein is CASSAEQGGGEQFF.

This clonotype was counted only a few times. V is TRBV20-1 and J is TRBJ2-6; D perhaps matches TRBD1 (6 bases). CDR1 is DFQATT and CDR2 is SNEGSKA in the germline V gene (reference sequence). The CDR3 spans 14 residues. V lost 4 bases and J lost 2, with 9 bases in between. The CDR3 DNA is TGCAGTGCTATACAGGGTGCTGGGGCCAACGTCCTGACTTTC. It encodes CSAIQGAGANVLTF.

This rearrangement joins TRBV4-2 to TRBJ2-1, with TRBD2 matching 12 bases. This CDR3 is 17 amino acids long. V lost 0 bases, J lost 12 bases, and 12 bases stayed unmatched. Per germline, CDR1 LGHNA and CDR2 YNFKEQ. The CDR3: CASSQDTSGGSALGQFF. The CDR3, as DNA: TGTGCCAGCAGCCAAGATACTAGCGGGGGGTCCGCTCTGGGGCAGTTCTTC.

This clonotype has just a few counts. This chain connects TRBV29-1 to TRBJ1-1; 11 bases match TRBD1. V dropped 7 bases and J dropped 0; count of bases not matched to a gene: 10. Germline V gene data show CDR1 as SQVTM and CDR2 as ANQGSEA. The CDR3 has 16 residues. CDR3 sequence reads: CSAGRTGGGVNTEAFF. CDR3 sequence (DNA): TGCAGCGCCGGAAGGACAGGGGGCGGTGTGAACACTGAAGCTTTCTTT.

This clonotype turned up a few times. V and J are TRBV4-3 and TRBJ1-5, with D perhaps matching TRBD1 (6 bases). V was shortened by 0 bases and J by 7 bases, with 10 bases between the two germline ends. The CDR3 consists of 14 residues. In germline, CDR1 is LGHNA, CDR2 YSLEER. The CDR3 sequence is CASSQERGFQPQHF. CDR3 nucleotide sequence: TGCGCCAGCAGCCAAGAGAGGGGGTTCCAGCCCCAGCATTTT.

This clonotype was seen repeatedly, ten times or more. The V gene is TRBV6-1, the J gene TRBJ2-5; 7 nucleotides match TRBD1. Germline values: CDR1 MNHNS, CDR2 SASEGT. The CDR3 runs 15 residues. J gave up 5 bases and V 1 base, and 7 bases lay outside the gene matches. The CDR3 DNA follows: TGTGCCAGCAGTGAAGTTCAAGGGGGCGGCGAGACCCAGTACTTC. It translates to CASSEVQGGGETQYF.

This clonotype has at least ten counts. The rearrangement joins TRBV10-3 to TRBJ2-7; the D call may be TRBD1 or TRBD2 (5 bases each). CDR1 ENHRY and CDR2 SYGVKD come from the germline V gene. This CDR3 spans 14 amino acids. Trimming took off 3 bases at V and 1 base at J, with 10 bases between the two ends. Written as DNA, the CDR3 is TGTGCCATCAGTGACGGGACCAAGTCCTACGAGCAGTACTTC. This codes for CAISDGTKSYEQYF.

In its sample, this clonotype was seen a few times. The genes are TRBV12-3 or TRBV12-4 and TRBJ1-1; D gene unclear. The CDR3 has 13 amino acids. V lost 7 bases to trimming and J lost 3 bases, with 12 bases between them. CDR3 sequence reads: CASTSRVDTEAFF. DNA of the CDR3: TGTGCCAGCACGTCGAGGGTTGACACTGAAGCTTTCTTT.

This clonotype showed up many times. This chain's CDR3 is CASSPPSTSDEQFF. CDR3 DNA sequence: TGTGCCAGCTCACCCCCGTCAACTTCGGATGAGCAGTTCTTC. V and J are TRBV18 and TRBJ2-1; no definite D call. Germline-derived CDR1 and CDR2 are KGHSH and LQKENI. V was shortened by 3 bases and J by 8 bases, with 14 bases between the two germline ends. The CDR3 is 14 residues long.

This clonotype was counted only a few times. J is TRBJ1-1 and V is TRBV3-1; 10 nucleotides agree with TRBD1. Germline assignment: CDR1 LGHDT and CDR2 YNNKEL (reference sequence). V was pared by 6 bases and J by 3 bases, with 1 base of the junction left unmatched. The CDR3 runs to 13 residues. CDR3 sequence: CASRTGGHTEAFF. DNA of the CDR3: TGTGCCAGCAGGACAGGGGGCCACACTGAAGCTTTCTTT.

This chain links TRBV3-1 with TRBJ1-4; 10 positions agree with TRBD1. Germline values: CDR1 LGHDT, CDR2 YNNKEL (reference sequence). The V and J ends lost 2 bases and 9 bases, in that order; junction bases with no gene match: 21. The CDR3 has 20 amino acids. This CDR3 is CASSQLSETGTGERGKKLFF. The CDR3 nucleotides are TGTGCCAGCAGCCAACTCTCCGAAACCGGGACAGGGGAGAGGGGGAAAAAACTGTTTTTT.

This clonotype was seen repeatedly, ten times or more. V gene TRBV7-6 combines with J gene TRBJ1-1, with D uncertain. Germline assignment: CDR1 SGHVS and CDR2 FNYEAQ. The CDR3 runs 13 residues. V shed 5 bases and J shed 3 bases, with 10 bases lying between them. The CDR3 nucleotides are TGTGCCAGCAGCGTGGACCGATACACTGAAGCTTTCTTT. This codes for CASSVDRYTEAFF.

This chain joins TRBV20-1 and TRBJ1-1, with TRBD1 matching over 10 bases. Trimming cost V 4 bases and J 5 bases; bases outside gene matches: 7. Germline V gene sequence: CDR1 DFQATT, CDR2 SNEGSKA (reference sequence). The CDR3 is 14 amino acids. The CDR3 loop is CSATTGGAGTEAFF. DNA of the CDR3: TGCAGTGCTACGACAGGGGGCGCGGGGACTGAAGCTTTCTTT.

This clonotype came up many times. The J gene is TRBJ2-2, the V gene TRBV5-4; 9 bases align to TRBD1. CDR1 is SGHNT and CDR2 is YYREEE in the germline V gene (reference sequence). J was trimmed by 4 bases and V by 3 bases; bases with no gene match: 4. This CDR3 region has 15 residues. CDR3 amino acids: CASSYPTGGTGELFF. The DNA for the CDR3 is TGTGCCAGCAGCTACCCGACAGGGGGCACCGGGGAGCTGTTTTTT.

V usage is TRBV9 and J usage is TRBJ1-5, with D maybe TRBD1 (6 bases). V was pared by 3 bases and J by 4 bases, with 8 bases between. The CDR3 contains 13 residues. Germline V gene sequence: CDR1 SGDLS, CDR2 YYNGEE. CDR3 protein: CASSGDNNQPQHF. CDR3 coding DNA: TGTGCCAGCAGCGGGGACAATAATCAGCCCCAGCATTTT.

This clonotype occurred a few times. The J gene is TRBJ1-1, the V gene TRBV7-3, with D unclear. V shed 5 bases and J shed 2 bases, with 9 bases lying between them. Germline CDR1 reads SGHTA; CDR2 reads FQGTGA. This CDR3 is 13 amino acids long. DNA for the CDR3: TGTGCCAGCAGCGAGGGATTCAACACTGAAGCTTTCTTT. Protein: CASSEGFNTEAFF.

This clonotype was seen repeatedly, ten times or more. The CDR3 nucleotides read TGCAGCGTTGAAGCATCAAAAGCTTTCTTT. This encodes CSVEASKAFF. V is TRBV29-1 and J is TRBJ1-1; D gene ambiguous. Trimming removed 1 base at V and 9 bases at J, with 6 bases between. The CDR3 extends over 10 amino acids. CDR1 is SQVTM and CDR2 is ANQGSEA in the germline V gene.

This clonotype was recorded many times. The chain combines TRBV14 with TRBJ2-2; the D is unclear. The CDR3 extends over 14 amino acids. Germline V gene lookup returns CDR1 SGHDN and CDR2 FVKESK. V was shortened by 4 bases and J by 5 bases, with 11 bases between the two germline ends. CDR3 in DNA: TGTGCCAGCAGCCCCCACTCACTGACCGGGGAGCTGTTTTTT. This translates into CASSPHSLTGELFF.

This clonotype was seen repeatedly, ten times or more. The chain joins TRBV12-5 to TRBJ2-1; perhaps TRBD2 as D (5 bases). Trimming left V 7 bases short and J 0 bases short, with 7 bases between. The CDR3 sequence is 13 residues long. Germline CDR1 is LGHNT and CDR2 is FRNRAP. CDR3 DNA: TGTGCTAGTGCGGGAAGCTCCTACAATGAGCAGTTCTTC. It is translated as CASAGSSYNEQFF.

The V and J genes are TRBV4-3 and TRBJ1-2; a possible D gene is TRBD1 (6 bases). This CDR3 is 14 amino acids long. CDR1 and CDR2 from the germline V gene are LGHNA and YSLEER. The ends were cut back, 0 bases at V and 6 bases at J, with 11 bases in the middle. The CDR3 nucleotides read TGCGCCAGCAGCCAAGAAGGACAGCTTGATGGCTACACCTTC. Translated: CASSQEGQLDGYTF.

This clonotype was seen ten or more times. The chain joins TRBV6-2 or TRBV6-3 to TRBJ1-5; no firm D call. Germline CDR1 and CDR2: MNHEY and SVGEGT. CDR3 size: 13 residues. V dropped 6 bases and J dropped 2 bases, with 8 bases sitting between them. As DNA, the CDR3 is TGTGCCAGCAGCGTAATGGGCAATCAGCCCCAGCATTTT. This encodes CASSVMGNQPQHF.

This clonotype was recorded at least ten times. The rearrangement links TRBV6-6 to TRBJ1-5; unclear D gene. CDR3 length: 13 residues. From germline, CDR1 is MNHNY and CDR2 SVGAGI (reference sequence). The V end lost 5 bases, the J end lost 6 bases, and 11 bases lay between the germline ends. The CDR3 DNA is TGTGCCAGCAGTGACCAGGACGGTCAGCCCCAGCATTTT. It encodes CASSDQDGQPQHF.

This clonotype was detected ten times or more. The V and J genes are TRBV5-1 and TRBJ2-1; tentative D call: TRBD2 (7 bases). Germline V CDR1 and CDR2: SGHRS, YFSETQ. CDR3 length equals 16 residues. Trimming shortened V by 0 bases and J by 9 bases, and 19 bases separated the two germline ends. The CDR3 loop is CASSLVPRGGISEQFF. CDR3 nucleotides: TGCGCCAGCAGCTTGGTCCCTCGCGGGGGCATTTCTGAGCAGTTCTTC. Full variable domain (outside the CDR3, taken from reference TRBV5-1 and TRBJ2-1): KAGVTQTPRYLIKTRGQQVTLSCSPISGHRSVSWYQQTPGQGLQFLFEYFSETQRNKGNFPGRFSGRQFSNSRSEMNVSTLELGDSALYLCASSLVPRGGISEQFFGPGTRLTVL.

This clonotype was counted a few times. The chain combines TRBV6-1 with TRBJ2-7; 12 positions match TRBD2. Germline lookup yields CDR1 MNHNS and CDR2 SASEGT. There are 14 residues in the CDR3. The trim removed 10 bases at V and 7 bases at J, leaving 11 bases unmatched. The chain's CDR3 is CATALAGGPGEQYF. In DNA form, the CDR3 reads TGTGCCACCGCTCTAGCGGGGGGGCCGGGGGAGCAGTACTTC.

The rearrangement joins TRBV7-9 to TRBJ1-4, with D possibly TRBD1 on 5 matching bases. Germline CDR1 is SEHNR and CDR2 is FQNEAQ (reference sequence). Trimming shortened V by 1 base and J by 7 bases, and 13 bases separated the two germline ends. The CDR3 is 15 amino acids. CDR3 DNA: TGTGCCAGCAGCTTAGTTCAGAGGGGCAGTGAAAAACTGTTTTTT. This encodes CASSLVQRGSEKLFF.

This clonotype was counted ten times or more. CDR3 nucleotide sequence: TGTGCCAGCAGTTCTCGGGGGGCTGGGGCCAACGTCCTGACTTTC. Translating it yields CASSSRGAGANVLTF. The V and J genes are TRBV28 and TRBJ2-6, with TRBD2 matching over 7 bases. The CDR3 sequence is 15 residues long. The germline gives CDR1 MDHEN, CDR2 SYDVKM. Trimming at V came to 4 bases and at J to 2 bases, leaving 2 bases not matched to a gene.

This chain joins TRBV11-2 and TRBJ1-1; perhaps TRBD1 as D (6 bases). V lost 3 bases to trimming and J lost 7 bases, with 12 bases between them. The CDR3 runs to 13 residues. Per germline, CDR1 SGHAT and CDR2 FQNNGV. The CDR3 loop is CASSLETGVEAFF. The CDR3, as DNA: TGTGCCAGCAGCTTGGAGACAGGTGTTGAAGCTTTCTTT.

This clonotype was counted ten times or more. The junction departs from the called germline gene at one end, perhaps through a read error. For the CDR3, the DNA is TGTGCCAGCAGGTACTCCCGACAGAGCTATGGCTACACCTTC. Translated, it gives CASRYSRQSYGYTF. The chain uses TRBV6-6 and TRBJ1-2, with D maybe TRBD1 (5 bases). Per the germline V gene, CDR1 is MNHNY and CDR2 is SVGAGI (reference sequence). The CDR3 extends over 14 amino acids.